The 20 T cell receptor beta chains below were found in one sample sequenced in a study of response to subunit inactivated influenza vaccine. Each CDR3 protein is one row after TCRdb ran MiXCR on the RT-PCR reads. This table has 300,000 to 350,000 distinct CDR3 sequences, 20% to 25% appearing once. The input for sequencing was PBMCs from blood, taken about 20 months after vaccination. Receptors originate from a man between 45 and 75 years old who received an inactivated influenza vaccine.

This clonotype was found a few times. V is TRBV12-3 or TRBV12-4 and J is TRBJ2-3; either TRBD1 or TRBD2 may supply D (7 bases each). The germline V and J ends were trimmed by 6 bases and 2 bases, with 15 bases remaining between them. This CDR3 has 15 amino acids. The CDR3 region has the DNA TGTGCCAGCAGCAACGACAGGGACTACACAGATACGCAGTATTTT. Residues: CASSNDRDYTDTQYF.

The chain links TRBV7-2 to TRBJ2-7; 7 nucleotides align to TRBD2. The CDR3 length is 14 residues. After removal of 2 bases from V and 0 bases from J, the junction contained 1 base not matched to a gene. Germline CDR1 SGHTA, CDR2 FQGNSA. The CDR3 here is CASSLLAASYEQYF. The DNA of the CDR3 is TGTGCCAGCAGCTTACTAGCGGCCTCCTACGAGCAGTACTTC. Using reference TRBV7-2 and TRBJ2-7 for the parts outside the CDR3, the full variable domain is GAGVSQSPSNKVTEKGKDVELRCDPISGHTALYWYRQSLGQGLEFLIYFQGNSAPDKSGLPSDRFSAERTGGSVSTLTIQRTQQEDSAVYLCASSLLAASYEQYFGPGTRLTVT.

The sample holds a few counts of this clonotype. V gene TRBV12-3 or TRBV12-4 combines with J gene TRBJ1-5; D is unresolved. This CDR3 has 15 residues. The V gene lost 2 bases and the J gene lost 2 bases, with 10 bases spanning the gap. The CDR3 DNA follows: TGTGCCAGCAGTTTAACCCCCCAGGGCAATCAGCCCCAGCATTTT. It is translated as CASSLTPQGNQPQHF.

This clonotype was observed a handful of times. The genes are TRBV4-1 and TRBJ2-7; TRBD1 matches at 12 bases. Germline V CDR1 and CDR2: MGHRA, YSYEKL. The CDR3 extends over 16 amino acids. Trimming cost V 4 bases and J 7 bases; bases outside gene matches: 11. The CDR3 spells CASSLGTGGTQEEQYF. In DNA, the CDR3 is TGCGCCAGCAGCCTAGGGACAGGGGGCACCCAGGAGGAGCAGTACTTC.

This clonotype was detected only a few times. The chain carries TRBV3-1 and TRBJ1-3; D uncertain. Trimming took off 4 bases at V and 1 base at J, with 8 bases between the two ends. CDR1 is LGHDT and CDR2 is YNNKEL in the germline V gene (reference sequence). The CDR3 runs 14 residues. The chain's CDR3 is CASSRGRSGNTIYF. CDR3 sequence (DNA): TGTGCCAGCAGCCGCGGGAGATCTGGAAACACCATATATTTT. The full variable domain, with the rest looked up from reference TRBV3-1 and TRBJ1-3, is DTAVSQTPKYLVTQMGNDKSIKCEQNLGHDTMYWYKQDSKKFLKIMFSYNNKELIINETVPNRFSPKSPDKAHLNLHINSLELGDSAVYFCASSRGRSGNTIYFGEGSWLTVV.

This sequence joins TRBV12-3 or TRBV12-4 and TRBJ1-1, with unresolved D. Trimming pared 8 bases from V and 1 base from J, leaving 8 bases between. The CDR3 contains 12 residues. CDR3 nucleotide sequence: TGTGCCAGCTACCTTCGGAACACTGAAGCTTTCTTT. It encodes CASYLRNTEAFF.

The chain is built from TRBV4-2 and TRBJ1-5; a possible D gene is TRBD1 (6 bases). Germline V gives CDR1 LGHNA, CDR2 YNFKEQ. The CDR3 covers 16 residues. Trimming cost V 2 bases and J 0 bases, with 11 bases left between them. CDR3 residues: CASSQQQGDSNQPQHF. The DNA of the CDR3 is TGTGCCAGCAGCCAACAACAGGGAGATAGCAATCAGCCCCAGCATTTT.

The sample holds a few counts of this clonotype. The chain uses TRBV11-2 and TRBJ1-3, with 9 bases lining up with TRBD1. V was pared by 5 bases and J by 5 bases, with 7 bases of the junction left unmatched. This CDR3 has 15 residues. Germline loops: CDR1 SGHAT, CDR2 FQNNGV. DNA for the CDR3: TGTGCCAGCAGCCGGGGACAGGGAACTAGAAACACCATATATTTT. Protein: CASSRGQGTRNTIYF.

This clonotype was picked up many times. The chain joins TRBV27 to TRBJ1-2; 8 nucleotides align to TRBD1. The V segment lost 3 bases and the J segment 6 bases; nucleotides outside the gene matches: 12. Germline loops: CDR1 MNHEY, CDR2 SMNVEV (reference sequence). This CDR3 is built from 16 residues. The CDR3 sequence: CASSFGRGQGRDGYTF. The DNA of the CDR3 is TGTGCCAGCAGTTTCGGACGAGGACAGGGTAGGGATGGCTACACCTTC.

The gene calls are TRBV20-1 and TRBJ1-2, with TRBD1 matching 12 bases. V lost 5 bases to trimming and J lost 4 bases; unmatched junction nucleotides: 2. The germline CDR1 and CDR2 sequences are DFQATT and SNEGSKA (reference sequence). This CDR3 has 13 residues. CDR3 in DNA: TGCAGTGCTGGGACAGGGGGCTCCTATGGCTACACCTTC. It translates to CSAGTGGSYGYTF.

The chain combines TRBV7-2 with TRBJ1-3, with TRBD1 matching over 7 bases. Germline V gene data show CDR1 as SGHTA and CDR2 as FQGNSA. The junction had 8 bases not matched to a gene; V was cut back by 5 bases and J by 4 bases. The CDR3 contains 15 residues. The CDR3 loop reads CASSLRDSSGNTIYF. As DNA, the CDR3 is TGTGCCAGCAGCCTCCGGGACAGCTCCGGAAACACCATATATTTT.

Here the CDR3 DNA reads TGTGCCAGCACGCAGGGAGAGACCCAGTACTTC. Translation gives CASTQGETQYF. The rearrangement uses TRBV6-5 and TRBJ2-5, with D perhaps matching TRBD1 (5 bases). Germline V gene sequence: CDR1 MNHEY, CDR2 SVGAGI. The CDR3 is 11 amino acids. Trimming took off 7 bases at V and 4 bases at J, with 7 bases between the two ends.

This sequence joins TRBV5-1 and TRBJ2-7; 10 nucleotides agree with TRBD1. V shed 4 bases, J shed 3 bases, and the junction held 7 bases outside the gene matches. This CDR3 comprises 15 residues. Per germline, CDR1 SGHRS and CDR2 YFSETQ. CDR3 loop: CASSIPGQGIYEQYF. DNA of the CDR3: TGCGCCAGCAGCATTCCGGGACAGGGGATCTACGAGCAGTACTTC.

The chain employs TRBV20-1 and TRBJ2-3; the D is unclear. The V end was cut by 0 bases, the J end by 3 bases, with 4 bases between. The CDR3 extends over 12 amino acids. Germline V lookup: CDR1 DFQATT, CDR2 SNEGSKA (reference sequence). CDR3 in DNA: TGCAGTGCTAGAGAGGTGACAGATACGCAGTATTTT. Translating it yields CSAREVTDTQYF.

This clonotype was counted a few times. The chain combines TRBV10-2 with TRBJ1-1, with D hard to call. The germline V gene has CDR1 WSHSY and CDR2 SAAADI. Trimming took 2 bases from V and 0 from J, leaving 7 bases between them. This CDR3 comprises 14 residues. For the CDR3, the DNA is TGCGCCAGCAGTGAGCGGTTAATGAACACTGAAGCTTTCTTT. Translation: CASSERLMNTEAFF.

This clonotype was recorded a few times. The V and J genes are TRBV10-3 and TRBJ2-1; 10 bases agree with TRBD2. CDR3 length: 17 amino acids. V gave up 10 bases and J gave up 0 bases; unmatched junction bases: 12. Germline V lookup: CDR1 ENHRY, CDR2 SYGVKD. The CDR3 loop reads CATGGSGRALSYNEQFF. The CDR3 coding sequence is TGTGCCACCGGAGGCAGCGGGAGGGCCCTCTCCTACAATGAGCAGTTCTTC.

CDR3 amino acids: CSAREIAGGGETQYF. The CDR3 region has the DNA TGCAGTGCTAGAGAGATAGCGGGAGGAGGAGAGACCCAGTACTTC. The chain employs TRBV20-1 and TRBJ2-5, with 10 bases aligning to TRBD2. This CDR3 comprises 15 residues. Germline CDR1 and CDR2: DFQATT and SNEGSKA (reference sequence). Trimming at V came to 0 bases and at J to 4 bases, leaving 5 bases not matched to a gene.

In DNA form, the CDR3 reads TGTGCCAGCAGCTTAGAGGGCAGCTTCTCGCATCAGCCCCAGCATTTT. Protein: CASSLEGSFSHQPQHF. The chain carries TRBV7-2 and TRBJ1-5, with D unclear. Germline V gene sequence: CDR1 SGHTA, CDR2 FQGNSA. The CDR3 spans 16 residues. The germline V and J ends were trimmed by 1 base and 5 bases, with 15 bases remaining between them. Variable domain in full (rest from reference TRBV7-2 and TRBJ1-5): GAGVSQSPSNKVTEKGKDVELRCDPISGHTALYWYRQSLGQGLEFLIYFQGNSAPDKSGLPSDRFSAERTGGSVSTLTIQRTQQEDSAVYLCASSLEGSFSHQPQHFGDGTRLSIL.

The chain is built from TRBV6-2 or TRBV6-3 and TRBJ2-7; the match to TRBD2 covers 7 bases. This CDR3 comprises 17 residues. V trimming: 8 bases; J trimming: 0 bases; junction bases outside the gene matches: 16. From germline, CDR1 is MNHEY and CDR2 SVGEGT. CDR3 loop: CASGAGTTYSFSYEQYF. CDR3 in DNA: TGTGCCAGCGGGGCAGGGACTACTTATTCTTTCTCCTACGAGCAGTACTTC.

This chain's CDR3 is CASSHLGQTATGELFF. CDR3 nucleotides: TGTGCCAGCAGCCACCTCGGACAGACTGCCACCGGGGAGCTGTTTTTT. This sequence joins TRBV7-2 and TRBJ2-2; tentative D call: TRBD1 (6 bases). Germline V gene data show CDR1 as SGHTA and CDR2 as FQGNSA. Trimming cost V 5 bases and J 4 bases, with 17 bases left between them. The CDR3 covers 16 residues.